This record concerns one T cell receptor (beta chain) sequence. Per the original methods: For nucleated cells, counts were estimated from reference gene primer amplification. Clones were sequenced by immunoSEQ multiplex PCR, and TCRdb holds only the in-frame ones, with some missing. The DNA was the basis for D and trimming; V, J and clone size are from that table. Of about 350,000 clones detected, over 75% appear once; the ten largest clones hold 2.5% to 3.5%. CDR3 size: 15 residues. The germline V gene encodes CDR1 SNHLY and CDR2 FYNNEI. Trimming pared 4 bases from V and 7 bases from J, leaving 14 bases between. The data are from a study of blood T cell repertoires in COVID-19. Participants, about 18 to 90 years old, spanned fewer than 25 US areas. Participants had their cohort set by participant-reported clinical history. Two negative PCRs, clearance, or symptom resolution had been documented for recovered Cohort 3 donors.

The rearrangement uses TRBV2 and TRBJ1-6; the D gene is possibly TRBD1 (5 bases). The receptor comes from a woman aged 30 to 39 who had recovered from COVID-19. Sequencing was performed on PBMCs or T cells enriched from blood (not recorded which). The CDR3 sequence is CASSGSGKGNSPLHF. In nucleotides, the CDR3 is TGTGCCAGCAGTGGTTCAGGTAAGGGGAATTCACCCCTCCACTTT.